This entry features one TCR beta chain sequence. What it binds is not known. The table came from immunoSEQ multiplex PCR; TCRdb's copy has only in-frame clones and leaves some out. The sample has 35,000 to 45,000 clones; 85% to 90% are singletons. This sample stems from a study of OX40 agonist ivuxolimab in advanced cancers. Whole-study context: The patients received agonistic anti-OX40 (CD134) antibody ivuxolimab. Study-wide findings and caveats: Normalized T-cell clonal expansion was also low in a subset of nonresponders.

CDR3 length: 15 amino acids. The germline CDR1 and CDR2 sequences are SGHRS and YFSETQ. Trimming cost V 1 base and J 6 bases; bases outside gene matches: 10. The sequences come from CD4+ or CD8+ T cells sorted from blood, collected in a trial of the OX40 agonist ivuxolimab. The rearrangement links TRBV5-1 to TRBJ2-7; TRBD2 agrees at 7 bases. The TCR was taken from an adult with an advanced solid tumor such as melanoma, head and neck, liver or kidney cancer. Here the CDR3 DNA reads TGCGCCAGCAGCTTGTCGGGGGGAGCACGGGGCGAGCAGTACTTC. Protein: CASSLSGGARGEQYF. Full variable domain (missing parts from reference TRBV5-1 and TRBJ2-7): KAGVTQTPRYLIKTRGQQVTLSCSPISGHRSVSWYQQTPGQGLQFLFEYFSETQRNKGNFPGRFSGRQFSNSRSEMNVSTLELGDSALYLCASSLSGGARGEQYFGPGTRLTVT.